A single sample gave rise to the 8 T cell receptor beta chains below, sequenced in a study of blood T cell repertoires in COVID-19. The repertoire was sequenced with immunoSEQ multiplex PCR; TCRdb's copy has only in-frame clones and lacks some. The sample carries about 170,000 clones, around three quarters recorded once. Sequencing was carried out using PBMCs or T cells enriched from blood (not recorded which). These receptors originate from a woman in her seventies in a cohort exposed to, infected with or recovered from COVID-19 (not recorded which).

CDR3 nucleotide sequence: TGCGCCAGCAGCTTGGGACAGGGGGGAAATGGCTACACCTTC. This gives the protein CASSLGQGGNGYTF. This chain uses TRBV5-1 with TRBJ1-2; the match to TRBD1 covers 9 bases. The germline CDR1 and CDR2 sequences are SGHRS and YFSETQ. The CDR3 is 14 residues long. J was trimmed by 6 bases and V by 0 bases; bases with no gene match: 3.

J is TRBJ2-3 and V is TRBV7-9; 11 bases are a match to TRBD2. The CDR3 sequence is 15 residues long. V lost 4 bases to trimming and J lost 4 bases; unmatched junction nucleotides: 4. Germline V CDR1 and CDR2: SEHNR, FQNEAQ (reference sequence). The CDR3 is CASSSLAGGADTQYF. CDR3 in DNA: TGTGCCAGCAGCTCGCTAGCGGGAGGCGCAGATACGCAGTATTTT.

This clone was found a few times. The V gene is TRBV24-1, the J gene TRBJ1-2; no reliable D call. The CDR3 consists of 12 residues. V was trimmed by 3 bases and J by 8 bases, leaving 9 bases between them. Germline lookup yields CDR1 KGHDR and CDR2 SFDVKD. In DNA, the CDR3 is TGTGCCACCAGTGATAATTCGCGAGGCTACACCTTC. Its protein is CATSDNSRGYTF.

The rearrangement links TRBV24-1 to TRBJ2-1, with 8 bases matching TRBD2. J lost 0 bases, V lost 3 bases, and 3 bases had no gene match. Germline V gene data show CDR1 as KGHDR and CDR2 as SFDVKD. This CDR3 region has 16 residues. The CDR3 protein is CATSDRLAGSYNEQFF. CDR3 coding DNA: TGTGCCACCAGTGATCGCCTAGCGGGCTCCTACAATGAGCAGTTCTTC.

This clone showed up just a few times. The CDR3 nucleotides are TGTGCCAGCTCACCGGACGGACAGGGAACGTGGAATGAGCAGTTCTTC. It yields the protein CASSPDGQGTWNEQFF. The V gene is TRBV18, the J gene TRBJ2-1, with 8 bases aligning to TRBD1. V lost 3 bases to trimming and J lost 7 bases; unmatched junction nucleotides: 11. The germline gives CDR1 KGHSH, CDR2 LQKENI. The length of the CDR3 is 16 residues.

The genes are TRBV28 and TRBJ2-3; 7 bases align to TRBD2. The V gene's germline CDR1 is MDHEN and CDR2 SYDVKM. The CDR3 runs 14 residues. V shed 5 bases and J 4 bases; nucleotides not matched to a gene: 6. CDR3 in amino acids: CASSPQRDADTQYF. The CDR3 nucleotides read TGTGCCAGCAGTCCCCAGCGGGATGCAGATACGCAGTATTTT.

A few counts support this clone. J is TRBJ1-5 and V is TRBV5-8; 10 nucleotides match TRBD1. J lost 6 bases, V lost 7 bases, and 4 bases had no gene match. The CDR3 is 13 amino acids. Germline assignment: CDR1 SGHTS and CDR2 YDEGEE. The CDR3 spells CASRRTGGQPQHF. The CDR3 coding sequence is TGTGCCAGCCGGAGGACAGGGGGTCAGCCCCAGCATTTT.

This clone was counted between two and nine times. The chain combines TRBV7-6 with TRBJ2-2; 9 bases are a match to TRBD1. Germline CDR1 SGHVS, CDR2 FNYEAQ. The V segment lost 5 bases and the J segment 6 bases; nucleotides outside the gene matches: 7. CDR3 length: 15 amino acids. The CDR3 sequence: CASSKGQGMAGELFF. The CDR3 DNA reads as TGTGCCAGCAGCAAGGGACAGGGAATGGCCGGGGAGCTGTTTTTT.